These 9 T cell receptor beta chains were sequenced from one sample in a study of T cell changes during pregnancy in multiple sclerosis. Profiling relied on immunoSEQ multiplex PCR, and the TCRdb table lists in-frame clones only, not all of them. The table lists about 77,000 clones, about 93% of them singletons. The source material was peripheral blood, sampled after pregnancy. Source of these receptors: a female donor in good health, enrolled as a control in a pregnancy study.

The CDR3 DNA sequence: TGCGCCAGCAGCTCGACAGGGGAAACTGAAGCTTTCTTT. Protein sequence: CASSSTGETEAFF. The V call is TRBV5-1, the J call TRBJ1-1, with 8 bases aligning to TRBD1. The junction had 3 bases not matched to a gene; V was cut back by 3 bases and J by 5 bases. The V gene's germline CDR1 is SGHRS and CDR2 YFSETQ. The CDR3 runs to 13 residues. The variable domain in full, completed from reference TRBV5-1 and TRBJ1-1, reads KAGVTQTPRYLIKTRGQQVTLSCSPISGHRSVSWYQQTPGQGLQFLFEYFSETQRNKGNFPGRFSGRQFSNSRSEMNVSTLELGDSALYLCASSSTGETEAFFGQGTRLTVV.

The chain recombines TRBV18 with TRBJ2-2; 10 bases are a match to TRBD1. The germline V gene encodes CDR1 KGHSH and CDR2 LQKENI. This CDR3 has 15 residues. The trim removed 5 bases at V and 3 bases at J, leaving 3 bases unmatched. Here the CDR3 reads CASSRDRGDTGELFF. CDR3 nucleotides: TGTGCCAGCTCAAGGGACAGGGGCGACACCGGGGAGCTGTTTTTT.

CDR3 nucleotide sequence: TGTGCCAGCAGCGTAGGTCAGAAAGAGACCCAGTACTTC. This encodes CASSVGQKETQYF. J is TRBJ2-5 and V is TRBV9; D ambiguous. Trimming took off 0 bases at V and 3 bases at J, with 6 bases between the two ends. CDR1 and CDR2 (germline): SGDLS, YYNGEE. The CDR3 is 13 amino acids.

This sequence joins TRBV29-1 and TRBJ1-2; TRBD1 is a possible D gene (5 bases). Between the trimmed V and J ends, which lost 0 bases and 2 bases, there was a span of 16 bases. Per germline, CDR1 SQVTM and CDR2 ANQGSEA. CDR3 length: 16 amino acids. The CDR3 coding sequence is TGCAGCGTTGAAGATCCGGAGGGGCATATAAACTATGGCTACACCTTC. Translation gives CSVEDPEGHINYGYTF.

This clone was found once. This rearrangement joins TRBV18 to TRBJ1-1; D gene ambiguous. The CDR3 has 14 residues. V was trimmed by 4 bases and J by 3 bases, leaving 12 bases between them. Germline values: CDR1 KGHSH, CDR2 LQKENI. CDR3 residues: CASSLLGRDTEAFF. In nucleotides, the CDR3 is TGTGCCAGCTCACTCCTCGGGAGGGACACTGAAGCTTTCTTT.

The chain links TRBV7-2 to TRBJ2-1, with 11 bases matching TRBD2. V was pared by 5 bases and J by 7 bases, with 13 bases of the junction left unmatched. Germline V CDR1 and CDR2: SGHTA, FQGNSA. This CDR3 region has 17 residues. The DNA of the CDR3 is TGTGCCAGCAGCGGATACCTTAGCGGGAGGGCCTGGAATGAGCAGTTCTTC. Translated: CASSGYLSGRAWNEQFF.

J is TRBJ2-7 and V is TRBV7-3, with TRBD1 matching 7 bases. The CDR3 extends over 13 amino acids. J was trimmed by 5 bases and V by 0 bases; bases with no gene match: 1. The germline V gene has CDR1 SGHTA and CDR2 FQGTGA. Here the CDR3 reads CASSLTDRDEQYF. Written as DNA, the CDR3 is TGTGCCAGCAGCTTAACCGACAGGGACGAGCAGTACTTC.

This clone was seen only once. Here the CDR3 reads CASSVGASGGVETQYF. CDR3 nucleotide sequence: TGTGCCAGCAGCGTAGGGGCTAGCGGGGGGGTGGAGACCCAGTACTTC. The rearrangement uses TRBV9 and TRBJ2-5, with 12 bases that match TRBD2. J lost 5 bases, V lost 0 bases, and 5 bases had no gene match. CDR3 length: 16 amino acids. Germline CDR1 reads SGDLS; CDR2 reads YYNGEE.

This chain connects TRBV10-3 to TRBJ2-3; D gene unclear. V was trimmed by 4 bases and J by 2 bases, leaving 7 bases between them. CDR1 ENHRY and CDR2 SYGVKD come from the germline V gene. The CDR3 runs 13 residues. CDR3 nucleotide sequence: TGTGCCATCAGTGGAGGCTCCACAGATACGCAGTATTTT. Protein sequence: CAISGGSTDTQYF.